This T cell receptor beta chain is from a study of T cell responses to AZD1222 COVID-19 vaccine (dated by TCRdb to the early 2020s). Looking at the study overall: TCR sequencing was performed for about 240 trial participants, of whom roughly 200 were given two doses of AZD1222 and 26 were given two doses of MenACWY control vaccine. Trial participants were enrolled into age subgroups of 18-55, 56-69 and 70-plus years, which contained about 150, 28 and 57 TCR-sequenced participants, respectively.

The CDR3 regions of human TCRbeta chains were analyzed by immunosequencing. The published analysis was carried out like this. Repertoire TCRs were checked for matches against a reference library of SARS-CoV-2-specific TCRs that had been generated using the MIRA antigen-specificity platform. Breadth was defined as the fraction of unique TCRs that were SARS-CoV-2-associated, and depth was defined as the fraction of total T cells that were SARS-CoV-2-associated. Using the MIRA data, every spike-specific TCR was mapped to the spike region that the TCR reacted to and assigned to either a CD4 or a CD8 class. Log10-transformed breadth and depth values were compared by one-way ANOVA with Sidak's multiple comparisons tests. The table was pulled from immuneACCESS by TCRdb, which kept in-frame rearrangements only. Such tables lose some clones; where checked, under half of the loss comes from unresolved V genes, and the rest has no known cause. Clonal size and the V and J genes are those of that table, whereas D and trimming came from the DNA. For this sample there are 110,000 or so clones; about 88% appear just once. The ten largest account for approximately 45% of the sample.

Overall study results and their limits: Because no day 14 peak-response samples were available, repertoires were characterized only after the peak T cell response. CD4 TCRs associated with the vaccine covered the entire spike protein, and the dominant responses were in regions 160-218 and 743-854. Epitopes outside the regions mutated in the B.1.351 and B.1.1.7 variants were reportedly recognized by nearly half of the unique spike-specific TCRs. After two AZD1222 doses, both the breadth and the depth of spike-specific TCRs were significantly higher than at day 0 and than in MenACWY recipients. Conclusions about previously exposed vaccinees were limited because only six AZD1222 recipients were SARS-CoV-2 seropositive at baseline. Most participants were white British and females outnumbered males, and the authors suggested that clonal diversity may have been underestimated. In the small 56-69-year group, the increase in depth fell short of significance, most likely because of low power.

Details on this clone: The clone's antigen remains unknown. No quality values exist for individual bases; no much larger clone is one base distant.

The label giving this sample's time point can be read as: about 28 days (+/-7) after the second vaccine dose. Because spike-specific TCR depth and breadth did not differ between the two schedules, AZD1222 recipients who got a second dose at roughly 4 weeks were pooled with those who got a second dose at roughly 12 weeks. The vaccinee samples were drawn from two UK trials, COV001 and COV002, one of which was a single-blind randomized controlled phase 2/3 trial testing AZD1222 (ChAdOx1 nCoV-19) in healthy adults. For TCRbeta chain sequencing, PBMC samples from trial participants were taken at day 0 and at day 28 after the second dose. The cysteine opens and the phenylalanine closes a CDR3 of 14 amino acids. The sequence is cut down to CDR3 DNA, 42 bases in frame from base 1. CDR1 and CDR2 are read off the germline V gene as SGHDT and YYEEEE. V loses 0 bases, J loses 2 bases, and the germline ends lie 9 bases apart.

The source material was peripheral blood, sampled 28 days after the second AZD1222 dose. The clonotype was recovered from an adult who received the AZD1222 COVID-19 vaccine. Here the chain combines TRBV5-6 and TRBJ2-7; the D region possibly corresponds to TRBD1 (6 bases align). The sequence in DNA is TGTGCCAGCAGCTTGGGACCAGGGGCCTACGAGCAGTACTTC. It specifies CASSLGPGAYEQYF.